The 9 T cell receptor beta chains below all came from one sample that was sequenced in a study of blood T cell repertoires in COVID-19. The method was immunoSEQ multiplex PCR; TCRdb's version includes in-frame clones alone and lacks a portion of them. In the table there are fewer than 250,000 clones, approximately 90% of which are singletons. Sequencing used peripheral blood. These receptors were obtained from a man between 40 and 49 years old with acute or convalescent COVID-19.

In this sample, this clone turned up once. The chain combines TRBV27 with TRBJ2-3; 8 nucleotides align to TRBD1. The CDR3 is 15 amino acids. Germline V gene data show CDR1 as MNHEY and CDR2 as SMNVEV (reference sequence). J lost 6 bases, V lost 3 bases, and 8 bases had no gene match. The DNA of the CDR3 is TGTGCCAGCAGTTTCTCCCTACAGGGGGGCGATACGCAGTATTTT. Its translation: CASSFSLQGGDTQYF.

The chain joins TRBV7-3 to TRBJ2-1; 9 bases fit TRBD2. This CDR3 is built from 16 residues. Germline CDR1 and CDR2: SGHTA and FQGTGA. Losses at the gene ends were 2 bases for V and 0 bases for J; bases not matched to a gene: 2. CDR3 region: CASSLLAGSSYNEQFF. CDR3 nucleotide sequence: TGTGCCAGCAGCTTACTAGCGGGGAGCTCCTACAATGAGCAGTTCTTC.

The sample holds one count of this clone. This rearrangement joins TRBV29-1 to TRBJ2-7; 9 nucleotides agree with TRBD2. The length of the CDR3 is 16 residues. With 2 bases clipped from V and 2 bases from J, the junction kept 10 bases outside the gene matches. Germline CDR1 is SQVTM and CDR2 is ANQGSEA. The CDR3 region has the DNA TGCAGCGTTGAAAGGTCTGGGTCTAGCGGGACCTACGAGCAGTACTTC. Protein product: CSVERSGSSGTYEQYF.

The gene calls are TRBV18 and TRBJ2-3; 9 bases are a match to TRBD1. This CDR3 region has 15 residues. The V gene's germline CDR1 is KGHSH and CDR2 LQKENI. V shed 3 bases, J shed 1 base, and the junction held 2 bases outside the gene matches. CDR3 DNA: TGTGCCAGCTCACCCAGGACAGGGGGCACAGATACGCAGTATTTT. As protein: CASSPRTGGTDTQYF.

This sequence joins TRBV19 and TRBJ1-5; D is perhaps TRBD1 (6 bases). V lost 7 bases, J lost 4 bases, and 11 bases lay in between. Germline V gives CDR1 LNHDA, CDR2 SQIVND (reference sequence). The length of the CDR3 is 13 residues. The DNA of the CDR3 is TGTGCCAGTACAGGGGAGGGAAATCAGCCCCAGCATTTT. Its translation is CASTGEGNQPQHF.

V and J are TRBV11-3 and TRBJ2-5; TRBD2 agrees at 7 bases. Germline trimming cut 5 bases from V and 10 bases from J; bases unmatched to any gene: 4. The CDR3 consists of 11 residues. Germline values: CDR1 SGHNT, CDR2 YENEEA. CDR3 region: CASSGTSDQYF. The CDR3 DNA follows: TGTGCCAGCAGCGGAACTAGCGACCAGTACTTC.

This chain joins TRBV14 and TRBJ1-2; D gene ambiguous. From germline, CDR1 is SGHDN and CDR2 FVKESK. The CDR3 consists of 13 residues. V lost 0 bases and J lost 3, with 5 bases in between. In DNA, the CDR3 is TGTGCCAGCAGCCAAGACAGGTACTATGGCTACACCTTC. This gives the protein CASSQDRYYGYTF.

The V gene is TRBV6-5, the J gene TRBJ2-2, with 9 nucleotides matching TRBD1. Trimming removed 9 bases from V and 3 bases from J; junction bases left unmatched: 8. This CDR3 has 15 amino acids. Germline assignment: CDR1 MNHEY and CDR2 SVGAGI. CDR3 in DNA: TGTGCCAGTACATCCGGACAGGGGTACACCGGGGAGCTGTTTTTT. Encoded protein: CASTSGQGYTGELFF.

The rearrangement joins TRBV4-2 to TRBJ2-6; tentatively, D is TRBD2 (6 bases). CDR3 size: 17 residues. V lost 1 base, J lost 2 bases, and 12 bases lay in between. Germline-derived CDR1 and CDR2 are LGHNA and YNFKEQ. CDR3 coding DNA: TGTGCCAGCAGCCAAGCCGGAGGGTTAACTGGGGCCAACGTCCTGACTTTC. Translated, it gives CASSQAGGLTGANVLTF.